Presented here are 20 T cell receptor beta chains from one specimen sequenced in a study of human versus mouse CDR3 diversity and MHC coevolution (dated by TCRdb to about 2017). Library preparation was by the immunoSEQ multiplex PCR assay. Drawn from immuneACCESS, this table holds only the in-frame rearrangements with V and J called that TCRdb kept. Clones are partly lost; checked studies trace under half to an unresolved V gene and leave the rest unexplained. The sample profile shows fewer than 80,000 clones; around 92% of them were found once. The top ten clones comprise about 0.15% of the sample. The sample was naive CD4+ T cells from blood. The label giving this sample's cell subset or site can be read as: CD45RO-negative CD62L-positive naive CD4 T cells. The source of these receptors is a person aged 30-70 years in good health.

This chain joins TRBV18 and TRBJ1-3, with 9 bases fitting TRBD1. V lost 6 bases to trimming and J lost 0 bases; unmatched junction nucleotides: 3. Germline V gene lookup returns CDR1 KGHSH and CDR2 LQKENI. This CDR3 is 15 amino acids long. The CDR3 protein is CASSPGQGSGNTIYF. The CDR3 bases are TGTGCCAGCTCGCCGGGACAGGGCTCTGGAAACACCATATATTTT.

The CDR3 loop is CASSRHQLRQGTTTGELFF. DNA of the CDR3: TGTGCCAGCAGCCGACACCAACTAAGACAGGGAACGACCACCGGGGAGCTGTTTTTT. The rearrangement links TRBV7-2 to TRBJ2-2; 7 bases are shared with TRBD1. The ends lost 5 bases at V and 4 bases at J; junction bases unmatched: 19. CDR1 SGHTA and CDR2 FQGNSA come from the germline V gene. The length of the CDR3 is 19 residues. The whole variable domain, remainder taken from reference TRBV7-2 and TRBJ2-2, is GAGVSQSPSNKVTEKGKDVELRCDPISGHTALYWYRQSLGQGLEFLIYFQGNSAPDKSGLPSDRFSAERTGGSVSTLTIQRTQQEDSAVYLCASSRHQLRQGTTTGELFFGEGSRLTVL.

The J gene is TRBJ1-2, the V gene TRBV2; the D gene is possibly TRBD1 (5 bases). There are 13 residues in the CDR3. Per germline, CDR1 SNHLY and CDR2 FYNNEI. V was shortened by 0 bases and J by 8 bases, with 10 bases between the two germline ends. This CDR3 reads CASSEAPGLGYTF. The CDR3 DNA is TGTGCCAGCAGTGAAGCGCCAGGGCTGGGCTACACCTTC.

This chain's CDR3 is CASSGGRVETQYF. The CDR3 DNA is TGTGCCAGTAGTGGTGGGAGGGTGGAGACCCAGTACTTC. The J gene is TRBJ2-5, the V gene TRBV19; TRBD2 agrees at 7 bases. Losses at the gene ends were 5 bases for V and 5 bases for J; bases not matched to a gene: 5. In germline, CDR1 is LNHDA, CDR2 SQIVND (reference sequence). The CDR3 sequence is 13 residues long.

V gene TRBV5-4 combines with J gene TRBJ2-1, with 7 bases that match TRBD2. There are 13 residues in the CDR3. With V trimmed by 6 bases and J by 8 bases, 8 bases remained unmatched. Germline V lookup: CDR1 SGHNT, CDR2 YYREEE (reference sequence). The CDR3 DNA reads TGTGCCAGCATCCCGGAAAGCGGGGATGAGCAGTTCTTC. Amino acid sequence: CASIPESGDEQFF.

The rearrangement links TRBV28 to TRBJ2-7; D gene uncertain. The V end lost 2 bases, the J end lost 5 bases, and 4 bases lay between the germline ends. The CDR3 is 11 amino acids. The germline gives CDR1 MDHEN, CDR2 SYDVKM. CDR3 loop: CASSLRDEQYF. As DNA, the CDR3 is TGTGCCAGCAGTTTACGGGACGAGCAGTACTTC.

This chain connects TRBV28 to TRBJ2-3; no clear D gene. Trimming left V 0 bases short and J 2 bases short, with 9 bases between. CDR1 MDHEN and CDR2 SYDVKM come from the germline V gene. CDR3 length: 15 residues. This CDR3 is CASSLWMADTDTQYF. The CDR3 DNA reads TGTGCCAGCAGTTTATGGATGGCGGACACAGATACGCAGTATTTT.

The V call is TRBV7-6, the J call TRBJ2-5, with D perhaps TRBD2 (6 bases). V lost 5 bases to trimming and J lost 5 bases, with 15 bases between them. The CDR3 has 14 residues. Looked up from germline, CDR1 is SGHVS and CDR2 is FNYEAQ. CDR3 amino acids: CASSRFGGLETQYF. The CDR3 DNA reads as TGTGCCAGCAGCAGGTTCGGGGGTCTGGAGACCCAGTACTTC.

The chain combines TRBV9 with TRBJ2-7, with TRBD2 as a possible D gene (5 bases). Trimming took 3 bases from V and 3 from J, leaving 16 bases between them. Germline values: CDR1 SGDLS, CDR2 YYNGEE. This CDR3 region has 15 residues. The CDR3 nucleotides read TGTGCCAGCAGCGCGGGCCCTGACGGGGTCTACGAGCAGTACTTC. Translating it yields CASSAGPDGVYEQYF.

This clone was detected once. The V gene is TRBV13, the J gene TRBJ1-5; D remains unclear. CDR3 length equals 17 residues. V lost 0 bases, J lost 2 bases, and 14 bases lay in between. CDR1 and CDR2 from the germline V gene are PRHDT and FYEKMQ (reference sequence). CDR3 region: CASSLGKRSQGNQPQHF. The CDR3 DNA is TGTGCCAGCAGCTTAGGCAAGAGAAGTCAGGGCAATCAGCCCCAGCATTTT.

The CDR3 protein is CASSSTVGGEKLFF. Here the CDR3 DNA reads TGTGCCAGCAGCTCAACCGTCGGGGGTGAAAAACTGTTTTTT. The chain carries TRBV11-2 and TRBJ1-4; D is possibly TRBD1 (5 bases). Trimming stripped 4 bases from V and 7 bases from J, with 13 bases between. Looked up from germline, CDR1 is SGHAT and CDR2 is FQNNGV. The CDR3 is 14 residues long. Full variable domain (outside the CDR3, taken from reference TRBV11-2 and TRBJ1-4): EAGVAQSPRYKIIEKRQSVAFWCNPISGHATLYWYQQILGQGPKLLIQFQNNGVVDDSQLPKDRFSAERLKGVDSTLKIQPAKLEDSAVYLCASSSTVGGEKLFFGSGTQLSVL.

The chain recombines TRBV4-1 with TRBJ2-7, with D possibly matching TRBD2 (5 bases). This CDR3 region has 11 residues. Germline-derived CDR1 and CDR2 are MGHRA and YSYEKL. V lost 6 bases, J lost 6 bases, and 9 bases lay in between. The CDR3 bases are TGCGCCAGCAGAAGCGAGGGCGAGCAGTACTTC. This encodes CASRSEGEQYF.

This chain joins TRBV19 and TRBJ1-1, with unresolved D. The length of the CDR3 is 12 residues. Looked up from germline, CDR1 is LNHDA and CDR2 is SQIVND (reference sequence). V was clipped by 8 bases and J by 9 bases, with 16 bases between them. CDR3 nucleotide sequence: TGTGCCAGTGGTGACAACCTGGTGAAAGCTTTCTTT. Its translation is CASGDNLVKAFF.

The J gene is TRBJ2-6, the V gene TRBV19; tentatively, D is TRBD1 (6 bases). CDR1 is LNHDA and CDR2 is SQIVND in the germline V gene (reference sequence). The CDR3 is 15 residues long. The V end was cut by 7 bases, the J end by 2 bases, with 12 bases between. CDR3 DNA: TGTGCCAGTAAACGGCAGGGGCCTGGGGCCAACGTCCTGACTTTC. It is translated as CASKRQGPGANVLTF.

The chain carries TRBV4-1 and TRBJ1-2, with TRBD1 identical over 8 bases. Germline CDR1 and CDR2: MGHRA and YSYEKL. The CDR3 runs 12 residues. With 8 bases clipped from V and 4 bases from J, the junction kept 3 bases outside the gene matches. CDR3 amino acids: CASRDRTYGYTF. The CDR3 DNA reads TGCGCCAGCCGGGACAGGACCTATGGCTACACCTTC.

The chain employs TRBV7-9 and TRBJ2-7, with TRBD2 as a possible D gene (5 bases). The length of the CDR3 is 14 residues. Germline assignment: CDR1 SEHNR and CDR2 FQNEAQ (reference sequence). Trimming stripped 5 bases from V and 2 bases from J, with 13 bases between. CDR3 amino acids: CASSPDFTPYEQYF. The CDR3 DNA is TGTGCCAGCAGCCCGGACTTCACCCCCTACGAGCAGTACTTC.

The chain joins TRBV19 to TRBJ1-4, with TRBD1 matching 9 bases. The length of the CDR3 is 14 residues. Trimming removed 6 bases from V and 12 bases from J; junction bases left unmatched: 11. Germline V lookup: CDR1 LNHDA, CDR2 SQIVND (reference sequence). The CDR3 spells CASRVWDRVGELFF. CDR3 DNA: TGTGCCAGTAGGGTTTGGGACAGGGTCGGAGAACTGTTTTTT.

The chain couples TRBV4-1 to TRBJ2-2, with 10 bases aligning to TRBD2. The ends lost 2 bases at V and 6 bases at J; junction bases unmatched: 9. In germline, CDR1 is MGHRA, CDR2 YSYEKL. This CDR3 comprises 17 residues. This CDR3 reads CASSQMLAGVRAGELFF. CDR3 DNA: TGCGCCAGCAGCCAAATGCTAGCGGGAGTTCGAGCCGGGGAGCTGTTTTTT.

This chain uses TRBV18 with TRBJ2-7, with a possible D match to TRBD1 (6 bases). V lost 3 bases and J 6 bases, leaving 18 bases between the germline ends. CDR1 and CDR2 from the germline V gene are KGHSH and LQKENI. This CDR3 contains 15 residues. CDR3 region: CASSPPSTGLIEQYF. The CDR3 DNA is TGTGCCAGCTCACCTCCCTCGACAGGACTCATCGAGCAGTACTTC.

V usage is TRBV6-5 and J usage is TRBJ2-4; 11 nucleotides agree with TRBD2. Germline CDR1 MNHEY, CDR2 SVGAGI. V lost 2 bases, J lost 3 bases, and 3 bases stayed unmatched. CDR3 size: 16 residues. The chain's CDR3 is CASSYLAGGIKNIQYF. DNA of the CDR3: TGTGCCAGCAGTTACCTAGCGGGAGGTATCAAAAACATTCAGTACTTC.